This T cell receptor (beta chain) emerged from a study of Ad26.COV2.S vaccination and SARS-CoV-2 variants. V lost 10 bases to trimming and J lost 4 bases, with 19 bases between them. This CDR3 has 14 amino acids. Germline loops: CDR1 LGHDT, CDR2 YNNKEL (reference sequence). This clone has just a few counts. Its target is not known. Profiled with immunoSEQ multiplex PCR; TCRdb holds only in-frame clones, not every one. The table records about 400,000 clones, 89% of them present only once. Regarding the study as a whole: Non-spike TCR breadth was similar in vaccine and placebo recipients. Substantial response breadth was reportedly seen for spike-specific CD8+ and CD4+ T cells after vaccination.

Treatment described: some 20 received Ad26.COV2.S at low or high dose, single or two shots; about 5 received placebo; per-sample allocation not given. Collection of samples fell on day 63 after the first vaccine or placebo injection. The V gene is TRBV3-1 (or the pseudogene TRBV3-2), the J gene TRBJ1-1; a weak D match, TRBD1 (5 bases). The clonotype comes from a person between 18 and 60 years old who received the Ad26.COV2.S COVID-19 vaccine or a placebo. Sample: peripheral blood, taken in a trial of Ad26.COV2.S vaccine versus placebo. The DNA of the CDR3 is TGTGCCACCTCAAGACGGGAAGGGGTCACTGAAGCTTTCTTT. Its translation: CATSRREGVTEAFF.